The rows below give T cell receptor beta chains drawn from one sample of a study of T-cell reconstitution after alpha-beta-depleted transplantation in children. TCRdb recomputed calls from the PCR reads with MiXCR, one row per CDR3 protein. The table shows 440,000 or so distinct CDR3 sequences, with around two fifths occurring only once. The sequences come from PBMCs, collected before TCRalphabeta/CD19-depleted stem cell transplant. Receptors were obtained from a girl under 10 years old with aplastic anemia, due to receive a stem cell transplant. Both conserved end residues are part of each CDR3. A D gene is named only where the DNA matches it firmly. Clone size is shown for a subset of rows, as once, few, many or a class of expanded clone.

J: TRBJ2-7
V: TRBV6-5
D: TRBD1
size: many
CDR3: CASSYSNRGASYEQYF
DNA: TGTGCCAGCAGTTACTCGAACAGGGGCGCGAGCTACGAGCAGTACTTC

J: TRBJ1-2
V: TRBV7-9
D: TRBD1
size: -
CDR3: CASSSFQGGSGYTF
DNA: TGTGCCAGCAGCTCTTTTCAGGGGGGAAGTGGCTACACCTTC

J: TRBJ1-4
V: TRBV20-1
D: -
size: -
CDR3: CSADPHTTNEKLFF
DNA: TGCAGTGCTGACCCCCACACAACTAATGAAAAACTGTTTTTT

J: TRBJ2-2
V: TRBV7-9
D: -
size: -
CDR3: CASSKDTSNTGELFF
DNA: TGTGCCAGCAGCAAGGACACCTCGAACACCGGGGAGCTGTTTTTT

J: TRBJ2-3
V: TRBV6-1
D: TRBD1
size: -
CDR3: CATSRGHPDTQYF
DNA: TGTGCCACTTCCAGGGGGCACCCAGATACGCAGTATTTT

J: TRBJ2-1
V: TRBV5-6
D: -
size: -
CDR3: CASAKVEYNEQFF
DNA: TGTGCCAGCGCTAAGGTAGAATACAATGAGCAGTTCTTC

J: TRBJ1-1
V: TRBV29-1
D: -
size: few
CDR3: CSVAKNTEAFF
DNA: TGCAGCGTGGCGAAGAACACTGAAGCTTTCTTT

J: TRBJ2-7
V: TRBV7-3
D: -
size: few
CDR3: CASSWGAGDYEQYF
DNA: TGTGCCAGCAGCTGGGGCGCAGGGGACTACGAGCAGTACTTC

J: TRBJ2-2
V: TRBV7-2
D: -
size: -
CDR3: CASSWGAPTGELFF
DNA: TGTGCCAGCAGCTGGGGTGCGCCCACCGGGGAGCTGTTTTTT

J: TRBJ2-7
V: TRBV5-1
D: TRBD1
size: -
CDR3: CASSPRPGQGAYEQYF
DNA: TGCGCCAGCAGCCCCCGTCCGGGACAGGGAGCCTACGAGCAGTACTTC

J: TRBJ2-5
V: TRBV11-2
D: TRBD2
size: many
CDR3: CASSSLAGREETQYF
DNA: TGTGCCAGCAGCTCGCTAGCGGGGAGGGAAGAGACCCAGTACTTC

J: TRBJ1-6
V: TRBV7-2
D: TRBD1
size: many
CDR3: CASSLGDRGNSPLHF
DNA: TGTGCCAGCAGCTTAGGGGACAGAGGAAATTCACCCCTCCACTTT

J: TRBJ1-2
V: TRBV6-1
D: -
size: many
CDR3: CASGRAGNYGYTF
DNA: TGTGCCAGCGGGAGAGCGGGCAACTATGGCTACACCTTC

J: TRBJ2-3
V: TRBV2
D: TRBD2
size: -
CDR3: CASLPDGAGADTQYF
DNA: TGTGCCAGCTTACCCGACGGTGCGGGAGCAGATACGCAGTATTTT

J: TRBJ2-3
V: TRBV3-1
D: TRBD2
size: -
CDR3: CASSPHGGAQYF
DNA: TGTGCCAGCAGCCCCCATGGGGGGGCGCAGTATTTT

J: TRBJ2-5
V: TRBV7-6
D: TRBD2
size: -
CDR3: CASSLEAGGDFQETQYF
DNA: TGTGCCAGCAGCTTAGAGGCGGGGGGCGACTTCCAAGAGACCCAGTACTTC

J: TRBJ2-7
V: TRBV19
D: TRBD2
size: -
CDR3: CASSLAGRPTYEQYF
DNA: TGTGCCAGTTCTTTAGCGGGGCGCCCAACCTATGAGCAGTACTTC

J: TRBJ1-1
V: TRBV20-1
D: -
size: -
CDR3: CSASRVVNTEAFF
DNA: TGCAGTGCTAGCCGAGTCGTGAACACTGAAGCTTTCTTT

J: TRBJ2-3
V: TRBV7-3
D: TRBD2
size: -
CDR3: CASSHGTSGVLSTDTQYF
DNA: TGTGCCAGCAGCCACGGGACTAGCGGGGTCCTTAGCACAGATACGCAGTATTTT

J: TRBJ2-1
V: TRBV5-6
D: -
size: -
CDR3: CASSPGVGLSPYNEQFF
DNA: TGTGCCAGCTCTCCGGGGGTTGGACTATCCCCCTACAATGAGCAGTTCTTC

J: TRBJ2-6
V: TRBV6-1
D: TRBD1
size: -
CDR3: CASRGGRGREAGANVLTF
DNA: TGTGCCAGCAGGGGGGGCAGGGGGCGCGAAGCTGGGGCCAACGTCCTGACTTTC

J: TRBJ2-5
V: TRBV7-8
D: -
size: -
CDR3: CASSLGPISQETQYF
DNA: TGTGCCAGCAGCTTAGGACCGATTTCCCAAGAGACCCAGTACTTC

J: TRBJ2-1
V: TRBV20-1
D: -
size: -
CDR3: CSATLGVFYNEQFF
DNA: TGCAGTGCCACCCTCGGGGTGTTCTACAATGAGCAGTTCTTC

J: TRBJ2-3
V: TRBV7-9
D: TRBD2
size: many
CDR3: CASSLLSGMFTDTQYF
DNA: TGTGCCAGCAGCTTATTGAGCGGGATGTTCACAGATACGCAGTATTTT

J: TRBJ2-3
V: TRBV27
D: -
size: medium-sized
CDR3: CASSPGGGPSTDTQYF
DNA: TGTGCCAGCAGTCCCGGGGGCGGGCCCAGCACAGATACGCAGTATTTT

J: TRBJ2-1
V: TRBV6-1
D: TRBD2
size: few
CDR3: CASSALRYLAGGYNEQFF
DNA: TGTGCCAGCAGCGCCTTGCGTTATCTAGCGGGAGGTTACAATGAGCAGTTCTTC

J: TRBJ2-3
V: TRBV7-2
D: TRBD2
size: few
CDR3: CASSPRLAGGPVTQYF
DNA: TGTGCCAGCAGCCCCCGACTAGCGGGAGGGCCGGTTACGCAGTATTTT

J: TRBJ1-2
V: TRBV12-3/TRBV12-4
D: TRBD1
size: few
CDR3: CASSPTGAPNYGYTF
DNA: TGTGCCAGCAGCCCGACAGGGGCCCCTAACTATGGCTACACCTTC

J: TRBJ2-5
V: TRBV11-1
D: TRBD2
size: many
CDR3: CASSLASGGPRRLETQYF
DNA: TGTGCCAGCAGCTTAGCGTCGGGAGGGCCCAGACGGTTAGAGACCCAGTACTTC

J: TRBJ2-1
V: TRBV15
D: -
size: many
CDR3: CATSRDPRTPYNEQFF
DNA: TGTGCCACCAGCAGAGATCCCCGGACTCCTTACAATGAGCAGTTCTTC

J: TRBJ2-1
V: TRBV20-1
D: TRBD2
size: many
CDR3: CSARDREWREDPYNEQFF
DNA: TGCAGTGCTAGAGATCGAGAGTGGCGGGAGGACCCTTACAATGAGCAGTTCTTC

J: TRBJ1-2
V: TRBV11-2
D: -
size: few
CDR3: CASSPRGRNYGYTF
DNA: TGTGCCAGCAGTCCCCGTGGGCGGAACTATGGCTACACCTTC

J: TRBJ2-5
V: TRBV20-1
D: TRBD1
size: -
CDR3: CSAHRDRGMETQYF
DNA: TGCAGTGCTCACCGGGACAGGGGAATGGAGACCCAGTACTTC

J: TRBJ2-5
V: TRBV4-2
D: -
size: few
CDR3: CASSQGGEKETQYF
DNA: TGTGCCAGCAGCCAAGGGGGGGAGAAAGAGACCCAGTACTTC

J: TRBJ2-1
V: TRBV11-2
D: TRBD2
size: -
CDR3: CASSFRTLAGGPNEQFF
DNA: TGTGCCAGCAGCTTCAGGACGCTAGCGGGGGGCCCTAATGAGCAGTTCTTC

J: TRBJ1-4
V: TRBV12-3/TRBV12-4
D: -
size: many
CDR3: CASSILRNEKLFF
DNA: TGTGCCAGCAGCATCCTCCGTAATGAAAAACTGTTTTTT

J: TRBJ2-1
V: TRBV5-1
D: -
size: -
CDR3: CASSSRVHEQFF
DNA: TGCGCCAGCAGCTCGAGGGTCCATGAGCAGTTCTTC

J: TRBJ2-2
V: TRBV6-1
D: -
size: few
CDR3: CASSLWLGAGELFF
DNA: TGTGCCAGCAGTCTATGGCTTGGGGCCGGGGAGCTGTTTTTT

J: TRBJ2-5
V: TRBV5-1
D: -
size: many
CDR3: CASSLAREQETQYF
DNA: TGCGCCAGCAGCTTGGCCAGGGAGCAAGAGACCCAGTACTTC

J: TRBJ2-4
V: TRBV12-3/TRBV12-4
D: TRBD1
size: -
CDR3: CASRLTGAKNIQYF
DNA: TGTGCCAGCAGGCTGACAGGGGCCAAAAACATTCAGTACTTC

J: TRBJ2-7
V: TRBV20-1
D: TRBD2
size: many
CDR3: CSARVPSGGRYEQYF
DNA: TGCAGTGCTAGGGTCCCTAGCGGGGGTCGCTACGAGCAGTACTTC

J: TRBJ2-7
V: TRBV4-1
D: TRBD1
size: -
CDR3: CASSQNEQGTLYEQYF
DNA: TGCGCCAGCAGCCAGAATGAACAGGGGACGCTCTACGAGCAGTACTTC

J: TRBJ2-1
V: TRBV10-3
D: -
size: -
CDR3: CAISERREQFF
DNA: TGTGCCATCAGTGAAAGGCGTGAGCAGTTCTTC

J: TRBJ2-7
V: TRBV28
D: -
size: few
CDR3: CASSYSRVSAYEQYF
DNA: TGTGCCAGCAGTTACTCAAGGGTCTCCGCCTACGAGCAGTACTTC

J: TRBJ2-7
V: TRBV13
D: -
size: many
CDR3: CASNLGSYEQYF
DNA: TGTGCCAGCAACCTAGGGAGCTACGAGCAGTACTTC

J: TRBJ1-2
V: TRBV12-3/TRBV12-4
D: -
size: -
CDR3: CASSKGTGFNYGYTF
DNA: TGTGCCAGCAGCAAAGGAACAGGGTTTAACTATGGCTACACCTTC

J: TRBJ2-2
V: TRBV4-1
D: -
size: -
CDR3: CASSAGPGELFF
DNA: TGCGCCAGCAGTGCAGGTCCCGGGGAGCTGTTTTTT

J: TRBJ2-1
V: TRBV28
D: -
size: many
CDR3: CASSLRRGIGGYNEQFF
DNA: TGTGCCAGCAGTTTACGTAGGGGGATTGGGGGCTACAATGAGCAGTTCTTC

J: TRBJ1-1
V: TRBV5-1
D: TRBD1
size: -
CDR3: CASTGQGAEAFF
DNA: TGCGCCAGCACGGGACAGGGGGCTGAAGCTTTCTTT

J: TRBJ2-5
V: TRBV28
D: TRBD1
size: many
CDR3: CASSSGTGVRETQYF
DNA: TGTGCCAGCAGTTCTGGGACAGGGGTTAGGGAGACCCAGTACTTC

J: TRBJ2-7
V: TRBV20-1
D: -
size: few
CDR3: CSAEDRGLPYEQYF
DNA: TGCAGTGCCGAAGACAGGGGACTACCCTACGAGCAGTACTTC

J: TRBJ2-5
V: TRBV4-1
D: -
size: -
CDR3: CASSQGTRRRETQYF
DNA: TGCGCCAGCAGCCAGGGGACCCGGAGGCGGGAGACCCAGTACTTC

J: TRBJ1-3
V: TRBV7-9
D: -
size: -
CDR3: CASSQTDGNTIYF
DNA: TGTGCCAGCAGCCAGACGGATGGAAACACCATATATTTT

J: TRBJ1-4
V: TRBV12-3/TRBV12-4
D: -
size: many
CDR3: CASSPGASNEKLFF
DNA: TGTGCCAGCAGTCCCGGGGCCTCTAATGAAAAACTGTTTTTT

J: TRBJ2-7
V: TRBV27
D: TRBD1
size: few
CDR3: CASSLVPGTGNFYEQYF
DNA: TGTGCCAGCAGTTTGGTACCCGGGACAGGCAACTTCTACGAGCAGTACTTC